This T cell receptor (beta chain) was sequenced during a study of blood T cell repertoires in COVID-19. About the study: Acute and convalescent COVID-19 samples came from the United States, Italy and Spain.

V trimming: 3 bases; J trimming: 5 bases; junction bases outside the gene matches: 5. CDR3 size: 14 residues. Germline V gene data show CDR1 as SGHRS and CDR2 as YFSETQ. Methods used by the authors: Amplifying reference gene primers gave estimates of nucleated cell counts. Libraries were prepared by immunoSEQ multiplex PCR; TCRdb keeps only in-frame clonotypes and omits some of them. Clone size and V and J calls were adopted from that table, with D and trimming inferred from the DNA. The data contain 110,000 or so clones, approximately 90% of them singletons. The TCR sequence derives from a woman aged 45-65 years with acute or convalescent COVID-19. The chain combines TRBV5-1 with TRBJ2-3; 8 nucleotides align to TRBD1. Sequencing used peripheral blood. As DNA, the CDR3 is TGCGCCAGCAGCTCAGGACAGGGTGGAGATACGCAGTATTTT. It specifies CASSSGQGGDTQYF.